The 22 T cell receptor beta chains below were found in one sample sequenced in a study of T-cell reconstitution after alpha-beta-depleted transplantation in children. The authors prepared the TCRbeta library with unique molecular identifiers. From the PCR reads, TCRdb called clonotypes with MiXCR, one entry per CDR3 protein. The sample consists of approximately 230,000 distinct CDR3 sequences, around 25% of them appearing once. The material sequenced was PBMCs, mostly from graft donor cells, taken 360 days after TCRalphabeta/CD19-depleted stem cell transplant. The receptors were gathered from a female patient under 10 years old who had a stem cell transplant for congenital amegakaryocytic thrombocytopenia, so the T cells may come from the graft donor.

As to this clonotype: Its ends do not fully match the called genes, so a read error is possible. In DNA, the CDR3 is TGTGCCAGCAGTTTAGGCGGGACAAGAAATCAGCGCCAGCATTTT. Translation gives CASSLGGTRNQRQHF. This rearrangement joins TRBV28 to TRBJ1-5; a weak D match, TRBD1 (6 bases). Germline CDR1 reads MDHEN; CDR2 reads SYDVKM. The length of the CDR3 is 15 residues.

In this sample, this clonotype turned up a few times. The chain is built from TRBV20-1 and TRBJ2-7; D might be TRBD1 or TRBD2, each matching 6 bases. The length of the CDR3 is 13 residues. CDR1 is DFQATT, CDR2 SNEGSKA, per germline (reference sequence). Trimming shortened V by 6 bases and J by 3 bases, and 15 bases separated the two germline ends. The chain's CDR3 is CSAAPRGLYEQYF. Here the CDR3 DNA reads TGCAGTGCGGCCCCCAGGGGACTCTACGAGCAGTACTTC.

The CDR3 is CASSPLPGELFF. The CDR3 DNA reads as TGTGCCAGCAGCCCCCTACCGGGGGAGCTGTTTTTT. The chain has TRBV3-1 and TRBJ2-2; no clear D gene. The CDR3 runs to 12 residues. Trimming took off 4 bases at V and 8 bases at J, with 8 bases between the two ends. Germline V gene data show CDR1 as LGHDT and CDR2 as YNNKEL (reference sequence). Full variable domain (rest looked up from reference TRBV3-1 and TRBJ2-2): DTAVSQTPKYLVTQMGNDKSIKCEQNLGHDTMYWYKQDSKKFLKIMFSYNNKELIINETVPNRFSPKSPDKAHLNLHINSLELGDSAVYFCASSPLPGELFFGEGSRLTVL.

This chain joins TRBV24-1 and TRBJ2-3; 8 bases map to TRBD1. Germline V CDR1 and CDR2: KGHDR, SFDVKD. V lost 0 bases, J lost 4 bases, and 2 bases stayed unmatched. This CDR3 is built from 15 residues. CDR3 DNA: TGTGCCACCAGTGATTTGGGCAGGGGGCCAGATACGCAGTATTTT. Translation: CATSDLGRGPDTQYF.

Written as DNA, the CDR3 is TGTGCCAGCAGACGGACAGGGGGAGGTGAAAAACTGTTTTTT. This codes for CASRRTGGGEKLFF. The chain is built from TRBV12-3 or TRBV12-4 and TRBJ1-4; 10 nucleotides align to TRBD1. J gave up 7 bases and V 6 bases, and 5 bases lay outside the gene matches. The CDR3 spans 14 residues.

The rearrangement joins TRBV12-3 or TRBV12-4 to TRBJ2-1; a possible D gene is TRBD2 (6 bases). V was clipped by 6 bases and J by 9 bases, with 21 bases between them. The CDR3 contains 15 residues. CDR3 in amino acids: CASSPGRISGSEQFF. The CDR3 DNA reads as TGTGCCAGCAGCCCAGGGAGGATCTCGGGGAGTGAGCAGTTCTTC.

The V gene is TRBV6-2 or TRBV6-3, the J gene TRBJ1-5; D call uncertain. The CDR3 has 17 residues. V was trimmed by 2 bases and J by 0 bases, leaving 14 bases between them. Germline-derived CDR1 and CDR2 are MNHEY and SVGEGT. CDR3: CASSYDPRQDSNQPQHF. Written as DNA, the CDR3 is TGTGCCAGCAGTTACGACCCTCGACAAGATAGCAATCAGCCCCAGCATTTT.

The chain is built from TRBV7-9 and TRBJ2-7, with a weak D call TRBD2 (5 bases). This CDR3 comprises 14 residues. The germline V gene has CDR1 SEHNR and CDR2 FQNEAQ (reference sequence). V was shortened by 9 bases and J by 0 bases, with 15 bases between the two germline ends. For the CDR3, the DNA is TGTGCCAGGAGCCCCGGGATAGCCTCCTACGAGCAGTACTTC. Its translation: CARSPGIASYEQYF. Drawing the rest from reference TRBV7-9 and TRBJ2-7, the complete variable domain is DTGVSQNPRHKITKRGQNVTFRCDPISEHNRLYWYRQTLGQGPEFLTYFQNEAQLEKSRLLSDRFSAERPKGSFSTLEIQRTEQGDSAMYLCARSPGIASYEQYFGPGTRLTVT.

This clonotype occurred once. The genes are TRBV5-1 and TRBJ2-4, with TRBD1 matching over 9 bases. Germline CDR1 SGHRS, CDR2 YFSETQ. The CDR3 has 17 residues. V gave up 0 bases and J gave up 4 bases; unmatched junction bases: 8. CDR3 DNA sequence: TGCGCCAGCAGCTTGGGACAGGGGGAGTGGAGTAAAAACATTCAGTACTTC. This codes for CASSLGQGEWSKNIQYF.

This chain links TRBV13 with TRBJ2-7; 9 positions match TRBD1. The CDR3 consists of 17 residues. Losses at the gene ends were 0 bases for V and 1 base for J; bases not matched to a gene: 7. Germline CDR1 is PRHDT and CDR2 is FYEKMQ (reference sequence). CDR3 nucleotide sequence: TGTGCCAGCAGCTTAGGAAGCACAGGGGGCTGGTCCTACGAGCAGTACTTC. Translated: CASSLGSTGGWSYEQYF.

V is TRBV12-3 or TRBV12-4 and J is TRBJ2-3; D may be TRBD2 (7 bases). V lost 8 bases and J lost 6, with 15 bases in between. The CDR3 loop spans 13 amino acids. CDR3 nucleotide sequence: TGTGCCAGCCATCCCGAGGGGGGGGATACGCAGTATTTT. This codes for CASHPEGGDTQYF.

This clonotype was counted at least ten times. This chain uses TRBV9 with TRBJ2-7; 13 positions agree with TRBD2. This CDR3 has 15 residues. With 4 bases clipped from V and 2 bases from J, the junction kept 3 bases outside the gene matches. Germline V gives CDR1 SGDLS, CDR2 YYNGEE. CDR3 in amino acids: CASSQGLAGPYEQYF. The CDR3 DNA reads TGTGCCAGCAGCCAGGGACTAGCGGGGCCCTACGAGCAGTACTTC.

The chain couples TRBV5-5 to TRBJ2-5, with 12 positions matching TRBD2. The V gene's germline CDR1 is SGHKS and CDR2 YYEKEE (reference sequence). CDR3 length: 16 amino acids. Trimming at V came to 0 bases and at J to 5 bases, leaving 5 bases not matched to a gene. CDR3 amino acids: CASSLVLAGGHETQYF. DNA for the CDR3: TGTGCCAGCAGCTTGGTGCTAGCGGGGGGGCACGAGACCCAGTACTTC.

This clonotype has a count of ten or more. The genes are TRBV3-1 and TRBJ2-5, with 8 nucleotides matching TRBD1. The CDR3 runs 17 residues. Germline V gene data show CDR1 as LGHDT and CDR2 as YNNKEL (reference sequence). V shed 3 bases and J 5 bases; nucleotides not matched to a gene: 14. In nucleotides, the CDR3 is TGTGCCAGCAGCCATTACTCCGGCGGACAGGGTTCGGAGACCCAGTACTTC. Its protein product is CASSHYSGGQGSETQYF.

This clonotype appeared a few times. The gene calls are TRBV4-2 and TRBJ2-3; 9 nucleotides line up with TRBD2. Trimming cost V 1 base and J 4 bases; bases outside gene matches: 9. The germline CDR1 and CDR2 sequences are LGHNA and YNFKEQ. This CDR3 is built from 17 residues. The CDR3 sequence: CASSQVASGIGADTQYF. In DNA form, the CDR3 reads TGTGCCAGCAGCCAAGTGGCTAGCGGGATTGGGGCAGATACGCAGTATTTT.

The rearrangement links TRBV6-5 to TRBJ2-3, with a tentative D call TRBD1 (6 bases). V lost 2 bases to trimming and J lost 1 base, with 13 bases between them. This CDR3 has 16 amino acids. Per the germline V gene, CDR1 is MNHEY and CDR2 is SVGAGI. Written as DNA, the CDR3 is TGTGCCAGCAGTTACGTGGGGGCGCAAGGCACAGATACGCAGTATTTT. Protein: CASSYVGAQGTDTQYF.

This clonotype was observed a few times. The germline gene is not matched at one end of the junction; a read error may be the cause. The genes are TRBV20-1 and TRBJ1-1; 7 bases align to TRBD1. From germline, CDR1 is DFQATT and CDR2 SNEGSKA (reference sequence). The CDR3 covers 14 residues. CDR3 protein: CSARTSLIRDRIPF. The CDR3 nucleotides are TGCAGTGCTAGAACGTCTTTAATTCGGGACAGAATTCCCTTT.

The chain employs TRBV28 and TRBJ2-7, with D unresolved. V lost 3 bases, J lost 3 bases, and 9 bases lay in between. CDR3 length: 13 amino acids. Germline V gene data show CDR1 as MDHEN and CDR2 as SYDVKM. The CDR3 region is CASSFPTGYEQYF. The CDR3 DNA reads as TGTGCCAGCAGTTTTCCGACTGGCTACGAGCAGTACTTC.

This clonotype came up many times. The V gene is TRBV9, the J gene TRBJ2-3; maybe TRBD1 (5 bases). The CDR3 is made up of 12 amino acids. V was shortened by 9 bases and J by 4 bases, with 12 bases between the two germline ends. Germline V lookup: CDR1 SGDLS, CDR2 YYNGEE. CDR3 protein: CATPRGPDTQYF. DNA of the CDR3: TGTGCCACCCCAAGGGGTCCAGATACGCAGTATTTT.

This clonotype has only a few counts. The chain combines TRBV6-6 with TRBJ2-3; the D is unclear. Per the germline V gene, CDR1 is MNHNY and CDR2 is SVGAGI (reference sequence). This CDR3 contains 13 residues. Trimming took off 5 bases at V and 6 bases at J, with 12 bases between the two ends. The CDR3 nucleotides are TGTGCCAGCAGTCATATGGCGCAGGATACGCAGTATTTT. This translates into CASSHMAQDTQYF.

The V and J genes are TRBV7-9 and TRBJ2-1; TRBD2 agrees at 14 bases. The trim removed 5 bases at V and 0 bases at J, leaving 15 bases unmatched. The CDR3 is 21 amino acids. CDR1 and CDR2 from the germline V gene are SEHNR and FQNEAQ (reference sequence). CDR3 in DNA: TGTGCCAGCAGCGACCATTCCGGGACTAGCGGGGGCCTGAGCTCCTACAATGAGCAGTTCTTC. Translation gives CASSDHSGTSGGLSSYNEQFF.

Details on this clonotype: The conserved phenylalanine or tryptophan normally closing the CDR3 is absent here, so this likely arose from a read error. The gene calls are TRBV20-1 and TRBJ1-1, with D perhaps matching TRBD1 (5 bases). CDR3 size: 14 residues. Germline V lookup: CDR1 DFQATT, CDR2 SNEGSKA (reference sequence). Trimming took off 6 bases at V and 0 bases at J, with 14 bases between the two ends. CDR3 sequence: CSALTVLMNTEAFS. CDR3 DNA sequence: TGCAGTGCCTTGACAGTTTTGATGAACACTGAAGCTTTCTCT.